One and the same sample provided the 17 T cell receptor beta chains below, sequenced in a study of CD8 T cells in Susac syndrome. Reverse transcription of about 0.5 to 1 ug RNA was carried out with random hexamers. TCRdb passed the immunoSEQ multiplex PCR reads through MiXCR, listing each CDR3 protein once. The table includes a few hundred thousand distinct CDR3 sequences, roughly 84% detected once. The specimen sequenced was CD8+ T cells from PBMCs. These receptors all stem from a human donor with multiple sclerosis.

The chain joins TRBV9 to TRBJ1-5, with D maybe TRBD1 (5 bases). Germline V gives CDR1 SGDLS, CDR2 YYNGEE. CDR3 length equals 14 residues. Trimming stripped 4 bases from V and 5 bases from J, with 13 bases between. CDR3 protein: CASSPGGGHQPQHF. For the CDR3, the DNA is TGTGCCAGCAGCCCTGGGGGGGGTCATCAGCCCCAGCATTTT.

This rearrangement joins TRBV6-5 to TRBJ2-1, with 13 bases matching TRBD2. Germline values: CDR1 MNHEY, CDR2 SVGAGI. With 7 bases clipped from V and 8 bases from J, the junction kept 5 bases outside the gene matches. The length of the CDR3 is 14 residues. The CDR3 is CASKWTSGSYEQFF. The CDR3 DNA follows: TGTGCCAGCAAGTGGACTAGCGGGAGCTATGAGCAGTTCTTC.

The chain links TRBV18 to TRBJ2-1, with D possibly called TRBD1 or TRBD2 (6 bases each). The CDR3 has 13 amino acids. Looked up from germline, CDR1 is KGHSH and CDR2 is LQKENI. Trimming removed 0 bases from V and 10 bases from J, with 10 bases in between. CDR3 DNA sequence: TGTGCCAGCTCACCACCGGGGGGCCGGGAGCAGTTCTTC. It yields the protein CASSPPGGREQFF.

This clonotype has a single count. The chain joins TRBV9 to TRBJ2-1; maybe TRBD2 (5 bases). The V end lost 3 bases, the J end lost 0 bases, and 10 bases lay between the germline ends. The germline gives CDR1 SGDLS, CDR2 YYNGEE. The CDR3 has 15 amino acids. For the CDR3, the DNA is TGTGCCAGCAGCGAATGGGAGAGCTCCTACAATGAGCAGTTCTTC. This encodes CASSEWESSYNEQFF.

This clonotype was picked up a small number of times. The CDR3 region has the DNA TGCGCCAGCAGCCAAAGAGATGAGCAGTTCTTC. This codes for CASSQRDEQFF. This rearrangement joins TRBV4-3 to TRBJ2-1; D gene ambiguous. Germline V gives CDR1 LGHNA, CDR2 YSLEER. The CDR3 is 11 amino acids. V gave up 2 bases and J gave up 8 bases, with 4 bases separating them.

The V call is TRBV25-1, the J call TRBJ1-1; D perhaps matches TRBD1 (5 bases). There are 14 residues in the CDR3. Germline-derived CDR1 and CDR2 are MGHDK and SYGVNS. V lost 8 bases, J lost 3 bases, and 16 bases lay in between. The DNA for the CDR3 is TGTGCCAGCTCATCGACAGTCAGGGACACTGAAGCTTTCTTT. The encoded protein is CASSSTVRDTEAFF.

The table lists this clonotype with a count of one. The chain links TRBV7-9 to TRBJ2-7; D remains ambiguous. This CDR3 has 13 residues. The V end was cut by 1 base, the J end by 6 bases, with 10 bases between. Germline loops: CDR1 SEHNR, CDR2 FQNEAQ (reference sequence). CDR3 sequence (DNA): TGTGCCAGCAGCTTAGGTAGCCACCCCGAGCAGTACTTC. The encoded protein is CASSLGSHPEQYF.

This clonotype appeared once. The gene calls are TRBV19 and TRBJ1-5; D might be TRBD1 (5 bases). Germline V lookup: CDR1 LNHDA, CDR2 SQIVND (reference sequence). The CDR3 has 14 amino acids. V was cut by 7 bases and J by 3 bases, with 13 bases left in between. The CDR3 DNA is TGTGCCAGTAAACCCCCAGGGTTCAATCAGCCCCAGCATTTT. This gives the protein CASKPPGFNQPQHF. The whole variable domain, remainder taken from reference TRBV19 and TRBJ1-5, is DGGITQSPKYLFRKEGQNVTLSCEQNLNHDAMYWYRQDPGQGLRLIYYSQIVNDFQKGDIAEGYSVSREKKESFPLTVTSAQKNPTAFYLCASKPPGFNQPQHFGDGTRLSIL.

This CDR3 reads CASSYPLGGESLDYTEAFF. The CDR3 coding sequence is TGTGCCAGCAGTTACCCACTGGGGGGGGAATCCTTAGATTACACTGAAGCTTTCTTT. The chain carries TRBV6-5 and TRBJ1-1; a weak D match, TRBD1 (5 bases). Germline CDR1 is MNHEY and CDR2 is SVGAGI. The V gene lost 2 bases and the J gene lost 3 bases, with 25 bases spanning the gap. The CDR3 has 19 residues.

The chain has TRBV3-1 and TRBJ1-2; TRBD1 might be the D (5 bases). V dropped 5 bases and J dropped 2 bases, with 12 bases sitting between them. CDR3 length: 14 amino acids. From germline, CDR1 is LGHDT and CDR2 YNNKEL (reference sequence). CDR3 region: CASSDFRDNYGYTF. The DNA of the CDR3 is TGTGCCAGCAGCGACTTCCGGGACAACTATGGCTACACCTTC.

The J gene is TRBJ2-6, the V gene TRBV9, with TRBD2 as a possible D gene (5 bases). There are 15 residues in the CDR3. Trimming pared 2 bases from V and 0 bases from J, leaving 6 bases between. CDR1 SGDLS and CDR2 YYNGEE come from the germline V gene. The DNA for the CDR3 is TGTGCCAGCAGCGTTCGGGACTCTGGGGCCAACGTCCTGACTTTC. It codes for CASSVRDSGANVLTF.

The gene calls are TRBV6-1 and TRBJ2-5; 7 positions match TRBD2. Germline CDR1 MNHNS, CDR2 SASEGT. This CDR3 contains 16 residues. V shed 6 bases, J shed 1 base, and the junction held 11 bases outside the gene matches. As DNA, the CDR3 is TGTGCCAGCAGAGTGAAGTTGACTAGCTCCCAAGAGACCCAGTACTTC. Translation gives CASRVKLTSSQETQYF.

The chain is built from TRBV28 and TRBJ2-2; D remains unclear. The germline V gene encodes CDR1 MDHEN and CDR2 SYDVKM. The CDR3 runs to 16 residues. The germline V and J ends were trimmed by 3 bases and 6 bases, with 17 bases remaining between them. CDR3 nucleotides: TGTGCCAGCAGTTTGCCCTCGGCTAAAAGGGCCGGGGAGCTGTTTTTT. As protein: CASSLPSAKRAGELFF.

This CDR3 is CSVAEGLATEQFF. The CDR3 DNA reads TGCAGCGTTGCAGAGGGACTAGCGACCGAGCAGTTCTTC. The V and J genes are TRBV29-1 and TRBJ2-1, with 10 positions matching TRBD2. After removal of 4 bases from V and 10 bases from J, the junction contained 7 bases not matched to a gene. Germline V gives CDR1 SQVTM, CDR2 ANQGSEA. The CDR3 spans 13 residues.

On this clonotype itself: Because the CDR3 is missing its conserved closing phenylalanine or tryptophan, this is likely a read error. This chain uses TRBV9 with TRBJ2-1; 9 positions match TRBD2. The CDR3 is 15 residues long. Germline V gene data show CDR1 as SGDLS and CDR2 as YYNGEE. J was trimmed by 6 bases and V by 3 bases; bases with no gene match: 7. The CDR3 protein is CASSESGTSPNEQFV. Here the CDR3 DNA reads TGTGCCAGCAGCGAATCCGGGACTAGCCCCAATGAGCAGTTCGTC.

This clonotype was detected only a few times. The genes are TRBV13 and TRBJ2-2, with D perhaps given as TRBD1 or TRBD2 (6 bases each). The CDR3 has 18 amino acids. Germline V lookup: CDR1 PRHDT, CDR2 FYEKMQ (reference sequence). The V end was cut by 4 bases, the J end by 2 bases, with 20 bases between. The chain's CDR3 is CASSSPGGGVANTGELFF. The CDR3 DNA follows: TGTGCCAGCAGCTCTCCTGGAGGGGGAGTCGCAAACACCGGGGAGCTGTTTTTT.

This chain connects TRBV12-3 or TRBV12-4 to TRBJ2-1, with a tentative D call TRBD2 (6 bases). The CDR3 has 12 residues. Trimming pared 11 bases from V and 6 bases from J, leaving 14 bases between. The CDR3 here is CAGSGVPNEQFF. In nucleotides, the CDR3 is TGTGCCGGCTCGGGAGTTCCCAATGAGCAGTTCTTC.